The 24 T cell receptor beta chains below all came from one sample that was sequenced in a study of blood T cell repertoires in COVID-19. Some clones are missing from TCRdb's copy, which holds only in-frame ones; the method was immunoSEQ multiplex PCR. The sample shows about 160,000 clones, roughly 80% of them seen only once. The sequencing sample was made of peripheral blood. These receptors were taken from a man aged 65 to 79 with acute or convalescent COVID-19.

This chain uses TRBV3-1 (or the pseudogene TRBV3-2) with TRBJ1-2, with D possibly matching TRBD1 (5 bases). The ends were cut back, 5 bases at V and 2 bases at J, with 9 bases in the middle. Germline V gene data show CDR1 as LGHDT and CDR2 as YNNKEL (reference sequence). The CDR3 consists of 13 residues. CDR3 in amino acids: CASSFQGNYGYTF. The DNA for the CDR3 is TGTGCCAGCAGCTTCCAGGGAAACTATGGCTACACCTTC.

There are a few counts of this clone. The rearrangement uses TRBV7-8 and TRBJ2-7, with 7 bases matching TRBD1. V lost 5 bases, J lost 0 bases, and 4 bases stayed unmatched. The CDR3 has 14 amino acids. The germline gives CDR1 SGHVS, CDR2 FQNEAQ. CDR3: CASSPQGVSYEQYF. In DNA form, the CDR3 reads TGTGCCAGCAGCCCCCAGGGGGTCTCCTACGAGCAGTACTTC.

This chain uses TRBV18 with TRBJ2-1; tentative D call: TRBD1 (8 bases). The CDR3 runs to 13 residues. CDR1 and CDR2 (germline): KGHSH, LQKENI. V dropped 5 bases and J dropped 9 bases, with 14 bases sitting between them. CDR3 in DNA: TGTGCCAGCTCAACGACAGGGGAGGGTGAGCAGTTCTTC. This codes for CASSTTGEGEQFF.

This chain joins TRBV2 and TRBJ1-3; no clear D. V gave up 2 bases and J gave up 4 bases, with 12 bases separating them. CDR1 and CDR2 (germline): SNHLY, FYNNEI. The CDR3 extends over 15 amino acids. CDR3 coding DNA: TGTGCCAGCAGTGAATTGAGAGGGATGGGAAACACCATATATTTT. Translated, it gives CASSELRGMGNTIYF.

This sequence joins TRBV2 and TRBJ1-3; D remains ambiguous. Germline V CDR1 and CDR2: SNHLY, FYNNEI. V was clipped by 2 bases and J by 0 bases, with 11 bases between them. The CDR3 is 16 amino acids. The CDR3 coding sequence is TGTGCCAGCAGTGAACCGTACTCCCGCTCTGGAAACACCATATATTTT. It encodes CASSEPYSRSGNTIYF. The whole variable domain, filled in from reference TRBV2 and TRBJ1-3, reads EPEVTQTPSHQVTQMGQEVILRCVPISNHLYFYWYRQILGQKVEFLVSFYNNEISEKSEIFDDQFSVERPDGSNFTLKIRSTKLEDSAMYFCASSEPYSRSGNTIYFGEGSWLTVV.

The chain carries TRBV5-1 and TRBJ1-2; 7 positions agree with TRBD1. The CDR3 is 13 amino acids. Germline V gene lookup returns CDR1 SGHRS and CDR2 YFSETQ. Unmatched junction bases numbered 3, after V lost 4 bases and J lost 3 bases. CDR3 sequence: CASSLTGDYGYTF. As DNA, the CDR3 is TGCGCCAGCAGCCTTACAGGGGACTATGGCTACACCTTC.

CDR3 sequence: CASSQEPPYMDTYEQYF. The CDR3 DNA sequence: TGCGCCAGCAGCCAAGAGCCCCCTTATATGGACACCTACGAGCAGTACTTC. The chain links TRBV4-1 to TRBJ2-7; D possibly corresponds to TRBD1 (5 bases). CDR1 and CDR2 from the germline V gene are MGHRA and YSYEKL. The CDR3 covers 17 residues. V dropped 0 bases and J dropped 2 bases, with 17 bases sitting between them.

This chain links TRBV28 with TRBJ2-7, with a tentative D call TRBD2 (5 bases). Germline V gene data show CDR1 as MDHEN and CDR2 as SYDVKM. The CDR3 has 14 residues. Trimming shortened V by 3 bases and J by 2 bases, and 11 bases separated the two germline ends. This CDR3 is CASSFAGSTYEQYF. As DNA, the CDR3 is TGTGCCAGCAGTTTCGCGGGTAGCACCTACGAGCAGTACTTC.

The J gene is TRBJ1-1, the V gene TRBV28; unclear D gene. This CDR3 is 11 amino acids long. Germline V gives CDR1 MDHEN, CDR2 SYDVKM. The V end was cut by 3 bases, the J end by 6 bases, with 5 bases between. The CDR3 sequence: CASSFNSEAFF. Written as DNA, the CDR3 is TGTGCCAGCAGTTTCAACTCTGAAGCTTTCTTT.

The chain couples TRBV3-1 (or the pseudogene TRBV3-2) to TRBJ1-6; possibly TRBD1 for D (5 bases). Germline CDR1 is LGHDT and CDR2 is YNNKEL (reference sequence). Trimming took 4 bases from V and 5 from J, leaving 12 bases between them. The CDR3 has 15 residues. CDR3: CASSLGGRDNSPLHF. The CDR3 region has the DNA TGTGCCAGCAGCCTGGGAGGCAGGGATAATTCACCCCTCCACTTT.

The chain employs TRBV30 and TRBJ2-7; the match to TRBD1 covers 8 bases. The germline gives CDR1 GTSNPN, CDR2 SVGIG (reference sequence). The CDR3 has 15 amino acids. The junction had 8 bases not matched to a gene; V was cut back by 4 bases and J by 0 bases. The CDR3 bases are TGTGCCTGGACCGCCGGGACAGGATTCTCCTACGAGCAGTACTTC. Amino acid sequence: CAWTAGTGFSYEQYF.

The J gene is TRBJ2-3, the V gene TRBV10-3; 7 bases align to TRBD1. V shed 9 bases and J 6 bases; nucleotides not matched to a gene: 6. In germline, CDR1 is ENHRY, CDR2 SYGVKD. This CDR3 is built from 12 residues. The CDR3 DNA is TGTGCCATTGCAGGGGGTGGGGATACGCAGTATTTT. As protein: CAIAGGGDTQYF.

CDR3 amino acids: CASSWWDRVDNEQFF. CDR3 in DNA: TGCGCCAGCAGCTGGTGGGACAGGGTTGACAATGAGCAGTTCTTC. The chain combines TRBV5-1 with TRBJ2-1; 9 nucleotides line up with TRBD1. Germline V CDR1 and CDR2: SGHRS, YFSETQ. J gave up 5 bases and V 3 bases, and 6 bases lay outside the gene matches. The CDR3 runs to 15 residues. The full variable domain, with the rest looked up from reference TRBV5-1 and TRBJ2-1, is KAGVTQTPRYLIKTRGQQVTLSCSPISGHRSVSWYQQTPGQGLQFLFEYFSETQRNKGNFPGRFSGRQFSNSRSEMNVSTLELGDSALYLCASSWWDRVDNEQFFGPGTRLTVL.

DNA for the CDR3: TGTGCCAGCATCCATGGGGCGGGAGGGCGTCATGAGCAGTTCTTC. Residues: CASIHGAGGRHEQFF. The chain joins TRBV28 to TRBJ2-1; TRBD2 matches at 9 bases. The CDR3 is 15 residues long. The ends lost 7 bases at V and 8 bases at J; junction bases unmatched: 12. CDR1 MDHEN and CDR2 SYDVKM come from the germline V gene.

CDR3 nucleotide sequence: TGTGCCAGCAGCTTAGAGGGTTTGGGGGCGAGAGGCTACACCTTC. Translation: CASSLEGLGARGYTF. The V and J genes are TRBV7-8 and TRBJ1-2, with D perhaps TRBD1 (6 bases). The CDR3 length is 15 residues. The V and J ends lost 1 base and 8 bases respectively, with 17 bases between them. Looked up from germline, CDR1 is SGHVS and CDR2 is FQNEAQ.

This chain joins TRBV12-3 or TRBV12-4 and TRBJ1-6; D unclear. The CDR3 is 13 amino acids. V was shortened by 1 base and J by 13 bases, with 11 bases between the two germline ends. CDR3 protein: CASSLGGGYPLHF. Written as DNA, the CDR3 is TGTGCCAGCAGTTTAGGGGGAGGATATCCCCTCCACTTT.

The chain joins TRBV19 to TRBJ1-5, with 11 bases lining up with TRBD1. Germline assignment: CDR1 LNHDA and CDR2 SQIVND (reference sequence). There are 18 residues in the CDR3. The V gene end was trimmed by 5 bases and the J gene end by 4 bases; junction bases not matched to a gene: 13. CDR3 loop: CASSVRDRGLWENQPQHF. In nucleotides, the CDR3 is TGTGCCAGTAGTGTCCGGGACAGGGGGTTATGGGAAAATCAGCCCCAGCATTTT.

This sequence joins TRBV9 and TRBJ1-4; 9 bases map to TRBD1. V dropped 2 bases and J dropped 8; count of bases not matched to a gene: 7. CDR1 is SGDLS and CDR2 is YYNGEE in the germline V gene. This CDR3 has 15 amino acids. The CDR3 is CASSVPGQGEEKLFF. The CDR3 coding sequence is TGTGCCAGCAGCGTTCCGGGACAGGGAGAGGAAAAACTGTTTTTT.

The chain has TRBV5-1 and TRBJ2-5, with TRBD2 matching 12 bases. Germline CDR1 reads SGHRS; CDR2 reads YFSETQ. J gave up 4 bases and V 0 bases, and 4 bases lay outside the gene matches. The length of the CDR3 is 16 residues. The CDR3 region has the DNA TGCGCCAGCAGCTTGGGTGTGACTAGCGGGAGAGAGACCCAGTACTTC. Translated: CASSLGVTSGRETQYF.

This clone has only a few counts. The chain couples TRBV5-1 to TRBJ1-1, with D tentatively TRBD1 (6 bases). Deletions cut 4 bases from V and 1 base from J, with 11 bases between. The length of the CDR3 is 14 residues. Per the germline V gene, CDR1 is SGHRS and CDR2 is YFSETQ. The CDR3 region has the DNA TGCGCCAGCAGCGGATTACAGGGGAACACTGAAGCTTTCTTT. Residues: CASSGLQGNTEAFF.

J is TRBJ2-3 and V is TRBV7-9; TRBD1 matches 11 bases. The V gene end was trimmed by 5 bases and the J gene end by 4 bases; junction bases not matched to a gene: 5. The CDR3 runs 15 residues. The germline V gene encodes CDR1 SEHNR and CDR2 FQNEAQ (reference sequence). The CDR3 DNA is TGTGCCAGCAGCGTTGGACAGGGGGCCCCAGATACGCAGTATTTT. This sequence encodes CASSVGQGAPDTQYF. The whole variable domain, filled in from reference TRBV7-9 and TRBJ2-3, reads DTGVSQNPRHKITKRGQNVTFRCDPISEHNRLYWYRQTLGQGPEFLTYFQNEAQLEKSRLLSDRFSAERPKGSFSTLEIQRTEQGDSAMYLCASSVGQGAPDTQYFGPGTRLTVL.

The rearrangement uses TRBV27 and TRBJ2-1, with 9 positions matching TRBD1. The CDR3 covers 19 residues. Per the germline V gene, CDR1 is MNHEY and CDR2 is SMNVEV (reference sequence). V shed 5 bases, J shed 0 bases, and the junction held 14 bases outside the gene matches. CDR3 sequence (DNA): TGTGCCAGCAGTCTCCTTCCCCCGGGACAGGGTTTCTCCTACAATGAGCAGTTCTTC. Protein: CASSLLPPGQGFSYNEQFF.

This clone was detected once. This chain connects TRBV2 to TRBJ1-4, with D maybe TRBD1 (5 bases). V lost 4 bases and J lost 3, with 15 bases in between. CDR3 length equals 16 residues. In germline, CDR1 is SNHLY, CDR2 FYNNEI. The CDR3 spells CASSGDSPAPNEKLFF. CDR3 in DNA: TGTGCCAGCAGTGGAGACAGTCCGGCCCCTAATGAAAAACTGTTTTTT.

This clone was seen more than once but under ten times. The chain's CDR3 is CASVFTFGGDTEAFF. Written as DNA, the CDR3 is TGTGCCAGCGTCTTCACGTTTGGAGGGGACACTGAAGCTTTCTTT. The V and J genes are TRBV28 and TRBJ1-1; maybe TRBD1 (5 bases). The CDR3 contains 15 residues. Trimming took 8 bases from V and 3 from J, leaving 19 bases between them. Germline CDR1 is MDHEN and CDR2 is SYDVKM. The variable domain in full, with the rest retrieved from reference TRBV28 and TRBJ1-1, is DVKVTQSSRYLVKRTGEKVFLECVQDMDHENMFWYRQDPGLGLRLIYFSYDVKMKEKGDIPEGYSVSREKKERFSLILESASTNQTSMYLCASVFTFGGDTEAFFGQGTRLTVV.